Sequencing of this T cell receptor beta chain was carried out in a study of T cells in Graves' hyperthyroidism and ophthalmopathy. Template material for amplifying TCR beta CDR3 regions consisted of RNA transcripts. The HTBI primer set was used in a first-round RT-PCR of the TCR CDR3. TCRdb re-called the multiplex PCR reads through MiXCR, storing one row per CDR3 protein. Among approximately 560,000 distinct CDR3 sequences, about a sixth were seen once, and the ten largest hold under 8%. This clonotype was seen repeatedly, ten times or more. The CDR3 runs 14 residues. V dropped 8 bases and J dropped 0; count of bases not matched to a gene: 4. Germline CDR1 and CDR2: MNHEY and SVGEGT.

This TCR was sampled from a woman in her twenties or thirties with Graves' hyperthyroidism. The V and J genes are TRBV6-2 or TRBV6-3 and TRBJ2-7; 10 bases line up with TRBD2. Sequencing was done on a sample of blood. CDR3 residues: CASGTSVYSYEQYF. Written as DNA, the CDR3 is TGTGCCAGCGGGACTAGCGTCTACTCCTACGAGCAGTACTTC.